This paragraph covers one TCR beta chain sequence. This record comes from a study of blood T cell repertoires in COVID-19. Sequencing was performed with immunoSEQ multiplex PCR; in TCRdb, only in-frame clones are kept and a portion is missing. The sample shows 160,000 or so clones, 80% to 85% of them seen only once. With V trimmed by 4 bases and J by 9 bases, 7 bases remained unmatched. CDR3 length: 16 amino acids. Germline values: CDR1 MNHEY, CDR2 SVGAGI. Cohort 3 recovery required two negative PCRs, clearance, or symptom resolution. The sample consisted of PBMCs or T cells enriched from blood (not recorded which). The chain links TRBV6-5 to TRBJ1-6; 12 positions match TRBD1. This sequence was found in a woman aged 45-65 years who had recovered from COVID-19. The CDR3 DNA reads as TGTGCCAGCAGTTCCGGGGACAGGGGGCTCGGTTCACCCCTCCACTTT. Translated, it gives CASSSGDRGLGSPLHF.